These T cell receptor beta chains were read from a single sample in a study of cytomegalovirus exposure and HLA in healthy donors. Produced via immunoSEQ multiplex PCR; TCRdb's table is partial and in-frame only. The profile shows about 98,000 clones, around 67% of them singletons. Sequencing used PBMCs. The receptors derive from a male donor in good health and CMV-seronegative. Both conserved end residues are part of each CDR3. Fields, in order: J gene, V gene, clone size, D gene, CDR3 protein, CDR3 DNA. The D gene is left open where the match is weak. The size entry is marked missing in some rows and otherwise reads once, few, many or a size class.

TRBJ2-1 TRBV11-3 NA NA CASSQGARSYNEQFF TGTGCCAGCAGCCAGGGCGCGCGATCCTACAATGAGCAGTTCTTC
TRBJ2-1 TRBV2 NA TRBD2 CAITIAGGIYNEQFF TGTGCCATCACCATAGCGGGAGGGATCTACAATGAGCAGTTCTTC
TRBJ2-2 TRBV27 NA TRBD2 CASTTQTSWYRTGELFF TGTGCCAGCACCACCCAGACTAGCTGGTATCGCACCGGGGAGCTGTTTTTT
TRBJ1-4 TRBV30 NA TRBD1 CAWSGDSNNEKLFF TGTGCCTGGAGTGGGGACAGTAATAATGAAAAACTGTTTTTT
TRBJ2-7 TRBV5-1 NA TRBD1 CASSLGGTGFYEQYF TGCGCCAGCAGCTTGGGAGGGACAGGCTTCTACGAGCAGTACTTC
TRBJ1-5 TRBV19 NA TRBD1 CASSVDRGGSNQPQHF TGTGCCAGTAGTGTCGACAGGGGTGGGAGCAATCAGCCCCAGCATTTT
TRBJ2-7 TRBV5-5 NA NA CASSAGLLTYEQYF TGTGCCAGCAGCGCGGGACTTCTCACCTACGAGCAGTACTTC
TRBJ1-5 TRBV28 NA TRBD1 CASSSHYQGAYNQPQHF TGTGCCAGCAGTTCTCACTACCAGGGGGCATATAATCAGCCCCAGCATTTT
TRBJ1-2 TRBV28 few TRBD1 CASSFTGGKQGYTF TGTGCCAGCAGTTTTACAGGGGGCAAGCAGGGCTACACCTTC
TRBJ2-7 TRBV6-5 NA TRBD1 CASSYLEPGQGYEQYF TGTGCCAGCAGTTATCTCGAACCGGGACAGGGTTACGAGCAGTACTTC
TRBJ2-7 TRBV6-5 NA NA CASRSRDFPRHEQYF TGTGCCAGCAGATCCCGGGACTTCCCACGCCACGAGCAGTACTTC
TRBJ2-1 TRBV5-1 few TRBD2 CASSWGGLGNAEQFF TGCGCCAGCAGCTGGGGCGGACTAGGAAACGCTGAGCAGTTCTTC
TRBJ2-3 TRBV4-3 few TRBD2 CASSQDGGSPDTQYF TGCGCCAGCAGCCAAGATGGCGGGAGTCCAGATACGCAGTATTTT
TRBJ2-5 TRBV19 once TRBD1 CASSIRDSQETQYF TGTGCCAGTAGTATTAGGGACAGCCAAGAGACCCAGTACTTC
TRBJ1-5 TRBV5-1 NA NA CASSLVPGSNQPQHF TGCGCCAGCAGCTTGGTTCCCGGTAGCAATCAGCCCCAGCATTTT
TRBJ2-1 TRBV29-1 NA NA CSVAVVEEQFF TGCAGCGTTGCCGTGGTGGAGGAGCAGTTCTTC
TRBJ1-2 TRBV5-1 once TRBD1 CASSFDGQVAYGYTF TGCGCCAGCAGCTTTGACGGACAGGTCGCTTATGGCTACACCTTC
TRBJ2-7 TRBV30 NA NA CAWSVGGGRPEQYF TGTGCCTGGAGTGTAGGCGGCGGCCGCCCCGAGCAGTACTTC
TRBJ1-2 TRBV7-9 NA NA CASSLAGRVDGYTF TGTGCCAGCAGCTTAGCGGGCAGGGTGGATGGCTACACCTTC
TRBJ2-5 TRBV5-4 NA NA CASSPREKETQYF TGTGCCAGCAGCCCCCGCGAGAAAGAGACCCAGTACTTC
TRBJ2-1 TRBV27 few TRBD2 CASTRSGALGHEQFF TGTGCCAGCACTCGTAGCGGGGCCCTAGGGCATGAGCAGTTCTTC
TRBJ1-2 TRBV28 NA NA CASSFDINYGYTF TGTGCCAGCAGTTTTGACATTAACTATGGCTACACCTTC
TRBJ2-2 TRBV5-6 many NA CASSETGNTGELFF TGTGCCAGCAGCGAGACAGGAAACACCGGGGAGCTGTTTTTT
TRBJ2-3 TRBV7-9 NA TRBD1 CASSRVAGGADTQYF TGTGCCAGCAGCCGTGTGGCAGGGGGAGCAGATACGCAGTATTTT
TRBJ1-1 TRBV11-2 NA TRBD1 CASSLFTGENTEAFF TGTGCCAGCAGCTTATTTACAGGGGAGAACACTGAAGCTTTCTTT
TRBJ1-1 TRBV28 NA TRBD1 CASSPSGQGAPEAFF TGTGCCAGCAGTCCCTCGGGACAGGGGGCGCCTGAAGCTTTCTTT
TRBJ2-7 TRBV7-2 NA TRBD1 CASSRDRGLYEQYF TGTGCCAGCAGCCGGGACAGGGGGCTCTACGAGCAGTACTTC
TRBJ1-2 TRBV28 NA NA CASSLWRQPVGSRLNYGYTF TGTGCCAGCAGTTTATGGCGCCAGCCGGTCGGGTCGCGTTTAAACTATGGCTACACCTTC
TRBJ2-7 TRBV29-1 NA TRBD2 CSVESSSGNSYEQYF TGCAGCGTTGAGTCGTCTAGCGGGAACTCCTACGAGCAGTACTTC
TRBJ2-4 TRBV6-6 NA TRBD2 CASSYMTSGSGDIQYF TGTGCCAGCAGTTACATGACTAGCGGGAGCGGGGACATTCAGTACTTC
TRBJ2-5 TRBV15 few TRBD1 CATSRQTTGYQETQYF TGTGCCACCAGCAGACAGACGACAGGGTATCAAGAGACCCAGTACTTC
TRBJ2-7 TRBV28 NA NA CASSLTGSYEQYF TGTGCCAGCAGTTTAACGGGGAGCTACGAGCAGTACTTC
TRBJ2-5 TRBV5-1 once TRBD2 CASSSLAGVGETQYF TGCGCCAGCAGCTCGCTAGCGGGAGTGGGAGAGACCCAGTACTTC
TRBJ1-2 TRBV25-1 NA TRBD1 CASTPRTGSYGYTF TGTGCCAGCACTCCACGGACAGGGAGTTATGGCTACACCTTC
TRBJ1-5 TRBV15 NA NA CATSSGETGDNQPQHF TGTGCCACCAGTAGTGGGGAGACAGGAGACAATCAGCCCCAGCATTTT
TRBJ2-7 TRBV5-1 NA NA CASSLEASVPEQYF TGCGCCAGCAGCTTGGAAGCGTCGGTCCCAGAGCAGTACTTC
TRBJ1-1 TRBV30 NA TRBD1 CAGQQGGAVNTEAFF TGTGCCGGGCAACAGGGGGGAGCGGTGAACACTGAAGCTTTCTTT
TRBJ2-2 TRBV13 NA NA CASSLSATARELFF TGTGCCAGCAGCTTAAGTGCGACAGCGCGGGAGCTGTTTTTT
TRBJ2-5 TRBV5-1 NA TRBD1 CASSPGQGAWETQYF TGCGCCAGCAGCCCCGGACAGGGGGCGTGGGAGACCCAGTACTTC
TRBJ1-4 TRBV25-1 NA TRBD1 CASSATRGRKTSFEKLFF TGTGCCAGCAGTGCCACCAGGGGGCGGAAGACGAGTTTTGAAAAACTGTTTTTT
TRBJ2-5 TRBV4-2 NA TRBD2 CASSQEGRLAEETQYF TGTGCCAGCAGCCAAGAGGGGCGGCTAGCGGAGGAGACCCAGTACTTC
TRBJ2-2 TRBV5-6 NA NA CASSLRQVFGELFF TGTGCCAGCAGCTTACGACAGGTCTTCGGGGAGCTGTTTTTT
TRBJ2-2 TRBV7-3 NA NA CASSSQGGSGELFF TGTGCCAGCAGCTCCCAAGGGGGTTCGGGGGAGCTGTTTTTT
TRBJ2-7 TRBV27 NA TRBD2 CASSLSAGTSGSYTYEQYF TGTGCCAGCAGTTTAAGCGCAGGGACTAGCGGGAGTTACACCTACGAGCAGTACTTC
TRBJ1-1 TRBV7-6 NA NA CAGSTDLDTEAFF TGTGCCGGCAGCACAGATCTGGACACTGAAGCTTTCTTT
TRBJ2-7 TRBV6-1 few NA CASTDTGEQYF TGTGCCAGCACGGACACAGGGGAGCAGTACTTC
TRBJ2-2 TRBV5-6 few TRBD1 CASRGQGTGELFF TGTGCCAGCAGGGGACAGGGTACCGGGGAGCTGTTTTTT
TRBJ2-7 TRBV27 NA NA CASSYRTNPYEQYF TGTGCCAGCAGTTATCGGACAAACCCCTACGAGCAGTACTTC
TRBJ2-1 TRBV29-1 NA NA CSGGDDGYNEQFF TGCAGCGGGGGGGATGACGGGTACAATGAGCAGTTCTTC
TRBJ1-1 TRBV9 NA TRBD1 CASSLSTTGIDTEAFF TGTGCCAGCAGCCTCAGTACGACAGGGATCGACACTGAAGCTTTCTTT